This T cell receptor beta chain was identified during a study of shared clonotypes between healthy human individuals. Overall study results and limits: The diversity represented, both genetic and in exposure history, was limited by few donors.

This table comes from immunoSEQ multiplex PCR, and its TCRdb copy is limited to in-frame clones, with some not included. The sample contains millions of clones, 93% of which appear only once. Researchers partitioned CD4+ cells into CD45RA+ naive and CD45RA-negative memory subsets. This clone was detected once. The antigen is not known. The CDR3 is 13 amino acids. CDR1 and CDR2 from the germline V gene are MNHEY and SVGAGI. After removal of 7 bases from V and 2 bases from J, the junction contained 4 bases not matched to a gene. The sequence derives from a man aged 18 to 30 in good health. Some clones in this sample may be carry-over from other donors' samples. This sequence joins TRBV6-5 and TRBJ1-2, with TRBD1 matching over 7 bases. The specimen was naive CD4+ T cells from PBMCs. As for subset: CD45RA+ positively selected. CDR3 in amino acids: CASTWTGNYGYTF. The CDR3 DNA reads as TGTGCCAGCACCTGGACAGGCAACTATGGCTACACCTTC.